Each of the 20 T cell receptor beta chains below was sequenced from the same sample in a study of metastatic and nonmetastatic thyroid tumors. TCRdb re-called the PCR reads with MiXCR. The profile shows 20,000 to 25,000 clones, 20% to 25% of them singletons. Before thyroid surgery, none of the patients had received any treatment. Sequencing used tumor tissue. The receptor source for this set is a female donor with papillary thyroid cancer or a benign thyroid nodule (not recorded which). Some clones in this sample may be carry-over from other donors' samples.

This clone was recorded at least ten times. The junction departs from germline at one end; a sequencing error may be responsible. The rearrangement joins TRBV28 to TRBJ2-7; 7 bases are a match to TRBD2. CDR1 is MDHEN, CDR2 SYDVKM, per germline. The CDR3 covers 14 residues. CDR3 sequence (DNA): TGTGCCAGCAGCGATCCAGCGGGGCTATACGGGCAGTACTTC. Translating it yields CASSDPAGLYGQYF.

This clone was counted only a few times. The V and J genes are TRBV7-2 and TRBJ2-7, with no clear D. V lost 5 bases to trimming and J lost 4 bases, with 9 bases between them. Germline V gene data show CDR1 as SGHTA and CDR2 as FQGNSA. The CDR3 runs 12 residues. CDR3 loop: CASSRPGYEQYF. The CDR3 nucleotides are TGTGCCAGCAGCCGACCCGGATACGAGCAGTACTTC.

This clone showed up many times. This chain links TRBV19 with TRBJ1-2; unclear D gene. Germline V CDR1 and CDR2: LNHDA, SQIVND (reference sequence). V lost 3 bases to trimming and J lost 6 bases, with 11 bases between them. CDR3 length equals 13 residues. DNA for the CDR3: TGTGCCAGTAGTATGGGGTGGACGGATGGCTACACCTTC. Protein: CASSMGWTDGYTF.

This clone was observed many times. The J gene is TRBJ1-4, the V gene TRBV9; D is perhaps TRBD1 (6 bases). This CDR3 spans 16 amino acids. Germline V lookup: CDR1 SGDLS, CDR2 YYNGEE. V was shortened by 3 bases and J by 0 bases, with 12 bases between the two germline ends. CDR3 in DNA: TGTGCCAGCAGCGGCTGGACAGAACCAACTAATGAAAAACTGTTTTTT. This gives the protein CASSGWTEPTNEKLFF.

On this clone: Other nucleotide sequences in the sample specify the same CDR3. The chain combines TRBV7-2 with TRBJ2-7; 7 bases fit TRBD2. V lost 0 bases to trimming and J lost 0 bases; unmatched junction nucleotides: 2. CDR1 and CDR2 from the germline V gene are SGHTA and FQGNSA. CDR3 size: 15 residues. The CDR3, as DNA: TGTGCCAGCAGCTTAGCGGGAGGGAGCTCCTACGAGCAGTACTTC. Translation: CASSLAGGSSYEQYF.

The chain joins TRBV11-2 to TRBJ2-2, with TRBD2 matching 15 bases. Germline trimming cut 4 bases from V and 4 bases from J; bases unmatched to any gene: 10. Germline V gene lookup returns CDR1 SGHAT and CDR2 FQNNGV. The CDR3 contains 19 residues. CDR3: CASSSTGTSGRIATGELFF. CDR3 nucleotide sequence: TGTGCCAGCAGCTCGACCGGGACTAGCGGGAGGATCGCCACCGGGGAGCTGTTTTTT.

This clone was seen more than once but under ten times. This chain uses TRBV5-6 with TRBJ1-5; TRBD1 might be the D (6 bases). In germline, CDR1 is SGHDT, CDR2 YYEEEE. Trimming removed 4 bases at V and 1 base at J, with 15 bases between. CDR3 size: 16 residues. The CDR3 nucleotides are TGTGCCAGCAGCACCCGGGGGCGCTTGAGCAATCAGCCCCAGCATTTT. Translated, it gives CASSTRGRLSNQPQHF.

This clone was counted many times. The chain joins TRBV18 to TRBJ1-6; D not resolved. Trimming took off 5 bases at V and 6 bases at J, with 14 bases between the two ends. Germline V CDR1 and CDR2: KGHSH, LQKENI. This CDR3 has 15 residues. CDR3 nucleotide sequence: TGTGCCAGCTCAGGCCAGGAATTTGTTAATTCACCCCTCCACTTT. It is translated as CASSGQEFVNSPLHF. Looking up the rest from reference TRBV18 and TRBJ1-6 gives the full variable domain: NAGVMQNPRHLVRRRGQEARLRCSPMKGHSHVYWYRQLPEEGLKFMVYLQKENIIDESGMPKERFSAEFPKEGPSILRIQQVVRGDSAAYFCASSGQEFVNSPLHFGNGTRLTVT.

The gene calls are TRBV20-1 and TRBJ1-6, with 7 nucleotides matching TRBD1. This CDR3 comprises 13 residues. The V segment lost 6 bases and the J segment 9 bases; nucleotides outside the gene matches: 8. Germline V CDR1 and CDR2: DFQATT, SNEGSKA (reference sequence). Written as DNA, the CDR3 is TGCAGTGCGGAATCAGGGGGTGGTTCACCCCTCCACTTT. Its protein product is CSAESGGGSPLHF.

V and J are TRBV12-5 and TRBJ2-5; TRBD1 or TRBD2 may be the D gene (6 bases each). V lost 5 bases and J 5 bases, leaving 18 bases between the germline ends. The CDR3 loop spans 15 amino acids. Germline assignment: CDR1 LGHNT and CDR2 FRNRAP. The CDR3 sequence is CASGPSPGAKETQYF. The CDR3 DNA sequence: TGTGCTAGTGGTCCCTCTCCGGGGGCTAAGGAGACCCAGTACTTC.

This clone rates as medium-sized. This chain links TRBV7-2 with TRBJ2-7; D gene unclear. Looked up from germline, CDR1 is SGHTA and CDR2 is FQGNSA. Trimming stripped 5 bases from V and 0 bases from J, with 8 bases between. CDR3 size: 13 residues. The CDR3 nucleotides read TGTGCCAGCAGCGCTGCAATCTCCTACGAGCAGTACTTC. As protein: CASSAAISYEQYF.

This clone was counted ten times or more. The V gene is TRBV18, the J gene TRBJ2-3; the match to TRBD2 covers 14 bases. Germline-derived CDR1 and CDR2 are KGHSH and LQKENI. J was trimmed by 9 bases and V by 3 bases; bases with no gene match: 8. The CDR3 contains 16 residues. This CDR3 is CASSPLPGLAGGTQYF. CDR3 nucleotide sequence: TGTGCCAGCTCACCCTTGCCAGGACTAGCGGGAGGCACGCAGTATTTT.

The chain links TRBV19 to TRBJ1-5; D remains ambiguous. CDR3 length: 12 residues. Germline V gene data show CDR1 as LNHDA and CDR2 as SQIVND (reference sequence). V dropped 0 bases and J dropped 9 bases, with 6 bases sitting between them. The CDR3 here is CASSIDQGPQHF. For the CDR3, the DNA is TGTGCCAGTAGTATAGATCAAGGGCCCCAGCATTTT.

This chain connects TRBV5-1 to TRBJ2-2, with D hard to call. Germline V lookup: CDR1 SGHRS, CDR2 YFSETQ. This CDR3 spans 13 amino acids. V lost 4 bases, J lost 3 bases, and 7 bases lay in between. CDR3 in DNA: TGCGCCAGCAGCCAAGGTGACACCGGGGAGCTGTTTTTT. It specifies CASSQGDTGELFF.

This rearrangement joins TRBV4-3 to TRBJ1-2; a possible D gene is TRBD1 (6 bases). Germline V gene lookup returns CDR1 LGHNA and CDR2 YSLEER. V dropped 3 bases and J dropped 8 bases, with 13 bases sitting between them. This CDR3 region has 13 residues. CDR3 sequence reads: CASSHGDMRGYTF. The CDR3 region has the DNA TGCGCCAGCAGCCACGGGGACATGCGGGGCTACACCTTC.

J is TRBJ2-2 and V is TRBV6-2 or TRBV6-3; D is possibly TRBD2 (6 bases). With 0 bases removed from V and 8 bases from J, the gap between germline ends came to 10 bases. The germline gives CDR1 MNHEY, CDR2 SVGEGT. This CDR3 comprises 14 residues. CDR3 protein: CASSYSEGNGELFF. The CDR3 DNA sequence: TGTGCCAGCAGTTACTCGGAGGGCAATGGGGAGCTGTTTTTT.

This clone appeared a single time. V gene TRBV7-9 combines with J gene TRBJ2-6; maybe TRBD1 (5 bases). In germline, CDR1 is SEHNR, CDR2 FQNEAQ (reference sequence). V lost 5 bases and J 2 bases, leaving 10 bases between the germline ends. CDR3 length: 15 residues. CDR3 in amino acids: CASSLQVPGANVLTF. As DNA, the CDR3 is TGTGCCAGCAGCCTACAGGTTCCTGGGGCCAACGTCCTGACTTTC.

This clone was seen a few times. The chain joins TRBV18 to TRBJ1-1; unclear D gene. V was pared by 0 bases and J by 7 bases, with 6 bases between. The CDR3 extends over 12 amino acids. The germline V gene has CDR1 KGHSH and CDR2 LQKENI. Here the CDR3 reads CASSPPLREAFF. CDR3 sequence (DNA): TGTGCCAGCTCACCACCTCTTCGTGAAGCTTTCTTT.

Ten or more counts support this clone. The chain joins TRBV28 to TRBJ2-3; tentatively, D is TRBD1 or TRBD2 (5 bases each). Between the trimmed V and J ends, which lost 5 bases and 2 bases, there was a span of 23 bases. The CDR3 is 18 amino acids. Germline V gives CDR1 MDHEN, CDR2 SYDVKM. CDR3 protein: CASSSIWETGRITDTQYF. The CDR3 nucleotides read TGTGCCAGCAGTAGCATATGGGAGACGGGACGGATCACAGATACGCAGTATTTT.

This rearrangement joins TRBV11-2 to TRBJ2-7; D could derive from TRBD1 or TRBD2 (5 bases each). Trimming cost V 8 bases and J 2 bases, with 16 bases left between them. CDR3 size: 14 residues. CDR1 is SGHAT and CDR2 is FQNNGV in the germline V gene. The CDR3 reads CASRRGGQAYEQYF. CDR3 in DNA: TGTGCCAGCCGCCGGGGCGGACAAGCCTACGAGCAGTACTTC.